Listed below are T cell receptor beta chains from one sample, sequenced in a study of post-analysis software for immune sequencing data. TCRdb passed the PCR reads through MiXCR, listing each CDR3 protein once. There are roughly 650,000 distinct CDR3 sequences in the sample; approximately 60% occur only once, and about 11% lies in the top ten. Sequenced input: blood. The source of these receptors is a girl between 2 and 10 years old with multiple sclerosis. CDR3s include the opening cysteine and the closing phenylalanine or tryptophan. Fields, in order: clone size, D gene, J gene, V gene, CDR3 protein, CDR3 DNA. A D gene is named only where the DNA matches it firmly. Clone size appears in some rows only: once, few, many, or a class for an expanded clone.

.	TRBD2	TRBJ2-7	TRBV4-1	CASSQGLAGQYEQYF	TGCGCCAGCAGCCAGGGACTAGCGGGACAGTACGAGCAGTACTTC
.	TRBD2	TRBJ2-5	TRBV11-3	CASSSPPASGEETQYF	TGTGCCAGCAGCTCGCCCCCGGCTAGCGGGGAAGAGACCCAGTACTTC
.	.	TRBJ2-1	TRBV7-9	CASSFPLGGLGNEQFF	TGCGCCAGCAGCTTCCCCTTGGGGGGTTTGGGCAATGAGCAGTTCTTC
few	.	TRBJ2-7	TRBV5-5	CASSFSHGGTDLYEQYF	TGTGCCAGCAGCTTCTCACACGGAGGGACCGACCTCTACGAGCAGTACTTC
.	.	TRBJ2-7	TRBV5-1	CASSFTRGGYEQYF	TGCGCCAGCAGCTTCACCCGGGGAGGCTACGAGCAGTACTTC
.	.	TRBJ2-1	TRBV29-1	CSFRGTSYNEQFF	TGCAGCTTCCGGGGAACTTCCTACAATGAGCAGTTCTTC
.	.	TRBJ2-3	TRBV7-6	CASSLAGLATDTQYF	TGTGCCAGCAGCTTAGCTGGTCTAGCCACAGATACGCAGTATTTT
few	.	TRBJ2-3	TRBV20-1	CSAKLASSPDTQYF	TGCAGTGCTAAGTTAGCCTCCAGTCCAGATACGCAGTATTTT
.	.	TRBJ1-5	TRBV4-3	CASSHAGVNQPQHF	TGCGCCAGCAGCCATGCAGGGGTGAATCAGCCCCAGCATTTT
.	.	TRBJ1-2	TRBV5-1	CASTSDAGGYTF	TGCGCCAGCACCTCTGATGCTGGCGGCTACACCTTC
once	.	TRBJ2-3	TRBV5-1	CASSFSASPTDTQYF	TGCGCCAGCAGCTTTTCAGCGAGCCCCACAGATACGCAGTATTTT
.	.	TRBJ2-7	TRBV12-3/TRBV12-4	CASSSMTRNEQYF	TGTGCCAGCAGTTCTATGACTCGCAACGAGCAGTACTTC
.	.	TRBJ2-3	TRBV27	CASKAPGPTDTQYF	TGTGCCAGCAAAGCGCCGGGCCCCACAGATACGCAGTATTTT
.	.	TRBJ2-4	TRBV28	CASSYQRTGIQYF	TGTGCCAGCAGTTATCAGAGAACCGGCATTCAGTACTTC
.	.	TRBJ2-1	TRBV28	CASSIAGGSVGGEQFF	TGTGCCAGCAGCATTGCTGGGGGTAGCGTGGGGGGTGAGCAGTTCTTC
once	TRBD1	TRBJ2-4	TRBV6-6	CASRTWTGEGNIQYF	TGTGCCAGCAGAACCTGGACAGGGGAGGGAAACATTCAGTACTTC
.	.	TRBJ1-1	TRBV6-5	CASSYASKGHTEAFF	TGTGCCAGCAGTTACGCCTCCAAGGGCCACACTGAAGCTTTCTTT
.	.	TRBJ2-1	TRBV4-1	CASSQPGTTYNEQFF	TGCGCCAGCAGCCAGCCCGGGACCACGTACAATGAGCAGTTCTTC